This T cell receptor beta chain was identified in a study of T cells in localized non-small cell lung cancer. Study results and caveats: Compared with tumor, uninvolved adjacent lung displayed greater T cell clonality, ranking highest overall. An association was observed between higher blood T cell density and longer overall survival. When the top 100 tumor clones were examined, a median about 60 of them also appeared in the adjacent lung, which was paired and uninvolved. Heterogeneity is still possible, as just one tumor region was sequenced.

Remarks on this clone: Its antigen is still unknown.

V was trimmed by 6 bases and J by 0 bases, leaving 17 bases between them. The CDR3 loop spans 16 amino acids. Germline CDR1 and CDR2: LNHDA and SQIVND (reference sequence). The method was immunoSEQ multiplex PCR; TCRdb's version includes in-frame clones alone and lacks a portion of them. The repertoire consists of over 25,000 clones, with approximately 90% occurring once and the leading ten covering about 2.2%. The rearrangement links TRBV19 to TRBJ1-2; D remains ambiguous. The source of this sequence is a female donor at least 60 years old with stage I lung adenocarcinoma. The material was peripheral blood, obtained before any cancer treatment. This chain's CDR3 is CASRRQDPSANYGYTF. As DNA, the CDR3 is TGTGCCAGTAGGAGGCAGGACCCATCAGCTAACTATGGCTACACCTTC.